This T cell receptor (beta chain) appears in the sequencing data of a study of T cell repertoires in cytomegalovirus infection. Across the whole study: A matching HLA type, together with CMV infection, was signaled by public TCR beta signatures.

The germline V gene encodes CDR1 MGHRA and CDR2 YSYEKL. Trimming at V came to 1 base and at J to 1 base, leaving 11 bases not matched to a gene. This CDR3 is built from 19 residues. TCRdb reprocessed the reads via MiXCR and lists one record per CDR3 protein. The sample lists 560,000 or so distinct CDR3 sequences; 16% were seen once. This clonotype was counted a few times. Sequencing input: CD8+ T cells from PBMCs. This chain links TRBV4-1 with TRBJ2-3, with 10 nucleotides matching TRBD2. The TCR comes from a human donor in good health (CMV status not recorded). Some clones in this sample may be carry-over from other donors' samples. The CDR3 DNA is TGCGCCAGCAGCCAAGGCAGCGGGGGGGCCTTATACGGCACAGATACGCAGTATTTT. This translates into CASSQGSGGALYGTDTQYF.